These T cell receptor beta chains were read from a single sample in a study of tumor-infiltrating lymphocytes in localized non-small cell lung cancer. TCRdb's table, derived via immunoSEQ multiplex PCR, lists solely in-frame clones and lacks some. Of thousands of clones listed, 60% to 80% are singletons. Sample: uninvolved lung tissue not adjacent to the tumor. The receptor source for this set is a human donor with non-small cell lung cancer. The CDR3 runs from the conserved cysteine through the conserved F or W. D genes are given only for firm matches. A row's size may be missing; if present it is once, few, many or a size class.

>13|TRBJ1-2|TRBD1|TRBV29-1|NA
TGCAGCGTAGCTGACAGGGGTTTCTATGGCTACACCTTC
CSVADRGFYGYTF
>14|TRBJ1-4|NA|TRBV7-2|NA
TGTGCCAGCAGCTTATCCCCGGACTGGGAAAAACTGTTTTTT
CASSLSPDWEKLFF
>16|TRBJ1-2|NA|TRBV7-9|medium-sized
TGTGCCAGCAGCTTGGCCGGGACCTTGGGGGACTATGGCTACACCTTC
CASSLAGTLGDYGYTF
>13|TRBJ1-1|NA|TRBV21-1|NA
TGTGCCAGCAGCAAAGTAAGGAACACTGAAGCTTTCTTT
CASSKVRNTEAFF
>16|TRBJ2-2|TRBD1|TRBV6-6|NA
TGTGCCAGCAGTTACGGAGGGACAGGGACGACCGGGGAGCTGTTTTTT
CASSYGGTGTTGELFF
>15|TRBJ2-1|NA|TRBV11-2|NA
TGTGCCAGCGTTTGGGGGGCACCCTTAGACAATGAGCAGTTCTTC
CASVWGAPLDNEQFF
>15|TRBJ2-7|TRBD1|TRBV5-1|medium-sized
TGCGCCAGCAGCAGGGGACAGGCAATGACCTACGAGCAGTACTTC
CASSRGQAMTYEQYF
>14|TRBJ2-7|NA|TRBV13|NA
TGTGCCAGCAGCTTAGCGGGGAACTCCTACGAGCAGTACTTC
CASSLAGNSYEQYF
>16|TRBJ2-2|TRBD1|TRBV9|medium-sized
TGTGCCAGCAGCGCTGGACAGGGGGTGAACACCGGGGAGCTGTTTTTT
CASSAGQGVNTGELFF
>14|TRBJ1-2|NA|TRBV6-5|NA
TGTGCCAGCAGTTACTCTACAGACAACTATGGCTACACCTTC
CASSYSTDNYGYTF
>14|TRBJ1-5|TRBD1|TRBV2|NA
TGTGCCAGCAGGGGGACAGGTAGCAATCAGCCCCAGCATTTT
CASRGTGSNQPQHF
>14|TRBJ1-2|TRBD1|TRBV6-1|NA
TGTGCCAGCAGTGGTGAATCAGGGGGCTTTGGCTACACCTTC
CASSGESGGFGYTF
>15|TRBJ1-2|NA|TRBV7-2|NA
TGTGCCAGCAGCTTAGAGGCAGGACCCAACTATGGCTACACCTTC
CASSLEAGPNYGYTF
>14|TRBJ2-3|NA|TRBV7-2|few
TGTGCCAGCAGCTTGACACTAGCCGCTGGTACGCAGTATTTT
CASSLTLAAGTQYF
>17|TRBJ1-5|NA|TRBV27|NA
TGTGCCAGCAGCGGGAGGGGGACCCTGGGGCCCAATCAGCCCCAGCATTTT
CASSGRGTLGPNQPQHF
>11|TRBJ2-7|NA|TRBV20-1|NA
TGCAGTGCTAGAGATGGAAGGGGGCAGTACTTC
CSARDGRGQYF
>16|TRBJ1-1|NA|TRBV18|NA
TGTGCCAGCTCACCTTTCACCGGGACAAAAAACACTGAAGCTTTCTTT
CASSPFTGTKNTEAFF
>13|TRBJ1-1|NA|TRBV10-3|once
TGTGCCATCAGCTTATCAGCGAACACTGAAGCTTTCTTT
CAISLSANTEAFF
>11|TRBJ1-2|NA|TRBV7-9|NA
TGTGCCAGTAGCTTACGGTCTGGCTACACCTTC
CASSLRSGYTF
>14|TRBJ1-3|NA|TRBV5-1|once
TGCGCCAGCAGCTTACAGGGTGGTGGAAACACCATATATTTT
CASSLQGGGNTIYF
>15|TRBJ2-1|TRBD1|TRBV5-1|NA
TGCGCCAGCAGCTTGGGACAGGGGATTGTCAATGAGCAGTTCTTC
CASSLGQGIVNEQFF
>15|TRBJ2-4|NA|TRBV28|NA
TGTGCCAGCGGAGGGAGGGGGGGAGCCAAAAACATTCAGTACTTC
CASGGRGGAKNIQYF
>13|TRBJ2-6|NA|TRBV6-5|once
TGTGCCAGCAGGGGCGGTGGGGCCAACGTCCTGACTTTC
CASRGGGANVLTF
>15|TRBJ1-2|TRBD1|TRBV6-1|few
TGTGCCAGCAGTGAGGCAGGTACAGGGGGCTATGGCTACACCTTC
CASSEAGTGGYGYTF
>16|TRBJ2-1|NA|TRBV7-6|once
TGTGCCAGCAGCTTAGCGCCGCGGAGCTCCTACAATGAGCAGTTCTTC
CASSLAPRSSYNEQFF
>14|TRBJ1-4|NA|TRBV6-5|NA
TGTGCCAGCAGTTACTCTGCGTCTAATGAAAAACTGTTTTTT
CASSYSASNEKLFF
>15|TRBJ1-6|NA|TRBV15|NA
TGTGCCACCAGCAGAGAGTGGGGAACAAATTCACCCCTCCACTTT
CATSREWGTNSPLHF
>15|TRBJ2-1|TRBD2|TRBV13|NA
TGTGCCAGCAGCTTAGAGGCGGGGGGGTATGGGGAGCAGTTCTTC
CASSLEAGGYGEQFF
>12|TRBJ1-2|NA|TRBV7-9|few
TGTGCCAGCGGACCCAACAACTATGGCTACACCTTC
CASGPNNYGYTF
>15|TRBJ2-1|NA|TRBV19|NA
TGTGCCAGTAGGGGTATGGGGGCGGGAGCTGATGAGCAGTTCTTC
CASRGMGAGADEQFF